This TCR beta chain came from a study of blood T cell repertoires in COVID-19. Study processing details: Amplification of reference gene primers was used by the study to estimate nucleated cell counts. Clones were sequenced by immunoSEQ multiplex PCR, and TCRdb holds only the in-frame ones, with some missing. That table is the source of V, J and clone size, and D and trimming were worked out from the DNA. The sample yields 130,000 or so clones, around 84% seen once. The V gene's germline CDR1 is SGHNT and CDR2 YYREEE (reference sequence). Trimming removed 4 bases from V and 6 bases from J; junction bases left unmatched: 7. This CDR3 contains 15 residues.

Sequenced sample: peripheral blood. V is TRBV5-4 and J is TRBJ2-3; 11 bases fit TRBD2. The receptor's source is a woman aged 60-75 years with acute or convalescent COVID-19. This chain's CDR3 is CASSQTSGDGDTQYF. The CDR3 bases are TGTGCCAGCAGCCAGACTAGCGGGGACGGGGATACGCAGTATTTT.